This is a list of T cell receptor beta chains from one sample in a study of early stage breast cancer tumors. TCRdb's table, derived via immunoSEQ multiplex PCR, lists solely in-frame clones and lacks some. The table has about 9,700 clones, about four fifths seen once. Source material: normal breast tissue next to the tumor. These receptors all stem from a person between 35 and 49 years old with breast cancer. The CDR3 runs from the conserved cysteine through the conserved F or W. D genes are given only for firm matches. Clone size, where shown, is once, few, many, or a class for clones that have expanded.

j_gene | d_gene | abundance | v_gene | CDR3nt | CDR3aa
TRBJ2-5 | NA | NA | TRBV15 | TGTGCCACCAGCAGAGATTCGGGAGTGGAGACCCAGTACTTC | CATSRDSGVETQYF
TRBJ2-5 | NA | NA | TRBV11-2 | TGTGCCAGCAGCATGACGCACCAAGAGACCCAGTACTTC | CASSMTHQETQYF
TRBJ2-7 | NA | NA | TRBV30 | TGTGCCTGGAGTGAGGACAGCTCCTACGAGCAGTACTTC | CAWSEDSSYEQYF
TRBJ2-7 | NA | NA | TRBV11-2 | TGTGCCAGCAGCTTAGATACGATCGAGCAGTACTTC | CASSLDTIEQYF
TRBJ2-1 | NA | once | TRBV19 | TGTGCCAGTAGTCCCCGGATGGACTACAATGAGCAGTTCTTC | CASSPRMDYNEQFF
TRBJ2-3 | NA | once | TRBV7-9 | TGTGCCAGCAGCGAAACAGATACGCAGTATTTT | CASSETDTQYF
TRBJ2-3 | NA | NA | TRBV18 | TGTGCCAGCTCACATAGGACGACAGATACGCAGTATTTT | CASSHRTTDTQYF
TRBJ2-1 | TRBD2 | once | TRBV11-2 | TGTGCCAGCAGCTTGCTAGCGGGTACCTACAATGAGCAGTTCTTC | CASSLLAGTYNEQFF
TRBJ1-1 | TRBD1 | NA | TRBV4-1 | TGCGCCAGCAGCCAAGATTCCACAGGGGGAATGAACACTGAAGCTTTCTTT | CASSQDSTGGMNTEAFF
TRBJ2-3 | TRBD1 | NA | TRBV5-1 | TGCGCCAGTGGACTGCCCGAGGGGGGACAGGGGTCCCCGGATACGCAGTATTTT | CASGLPEGGQGSPDTQYF
TRBJ2-1 | TRBD2 | NA | TRBV7-9 | TGTGCCAGCAGCTTACTAGCGGGTAGCTCCTACAATGAGCAGTTCTTC | CASSLLAGSSYNEQFF
TRBJ1-2 | NA | NA | TRBV5-4 | TGTGCCAGCAGCACCCACCCCGGGGCTAACTATGGCTACACCTTC | CASSTHPGANYGYTF
TRBJ2-6 | TRBD1 | few | TRBV2 | TGTGCCAGACAGGGGCCTCTCTCTGGGGCCAACGTCCTGACTTTC | CARQGPLSGANVLTF
TRBJ2-7 | NA | few | TRBV2 | TGTGCCAGCAGCCGGGACGGCTACGAGCAGTACTTC | CASSRDGYEQYF
TRBJ2-2 | NA | NA | TRBV21-1 | TGTGCCAGCAGCAACCTAAAGGCACTAGCGGGAGAGTCCGGGGAGCTGTTTTTT | CASSNLKALAGESGELFF
TRBJ2-7 | NA | NA | TRBV29-1 | TGCAGCGTTGAATTATACTCCTACGAGCAGTACTTC | CSVELYSYEQYF
TRBJ2-2 | TRBD2 | NA | TRBV11-3 | TGTGCCAGCAGCTTATCCGCTATCTTAGCGGGAGCTACCGGGGAGCTGTTTTTT | CASSLSAILAGATGELFF
TRBJ1-5 | TRBD1 | medium-sized | TRBV7-2 | TGTGCCAGCAGCTCCGGGACAGGGTTTGTTCAGCCCCAGCATTTT | CASSSGTGFVQPQHF
TRBJ2-7 | TRBD1 | NA | TRBV19 | TGTGCCAGTAGTACGTCGACAGGGATCAGCTCCTACGAGCAGTACTTC | CASSTSTGISSYEQYF
TRBJ2-4 | NA | NA | TRBV2 | TGTGCCAGCAGTGCTCGCCTAGCCAAAAACATTCAGTACTTC | CASSARLAKNIQYF
TRBJ2-3 | TRBD2 | NA | TRBV10-3 | TGTGCCATCAGTGATGCTAGCGGGAGTGCGGATACGCAGTATTTT | CAISDASGSADTQYF
TRBJ1-2 | NA | NA | TRBV6-6 | TGTGCCAGCATCCCGGGGGAATCAGGCGCGGGTGGCTACACCTTC | CASIPGESGAGGYTF
TRBJ2-7 | NA | few | TRBV2 | TGTGCCAGCAGTGAAGTCGAGCAGTACTTC | CASSEVEQYF
TRBJ2-5 | NA | few | TRBV4-2 | TGTGCCAGCAGCCAAGAGTTCCCCCGGGACTACCAAGAGACCCAGTACTTC | CASSQEFPRDYQETQYF
TRBJ2-1 | NA | NA | TRBV19 | TGTGCCCCGAAGGGAACCCAATACAATGAGCAGTTCTTC | CAPKGTQYNEQFF
TRBJ2-1 | NA | NA | TRBV27 | TGTGCCAGCAGTTTTAGCGGTAGAGGGGATGAGCAGTTCTTC | CASSFSGRGDEQFF
TRBJ2-1 | NA | NA | TRBV2 | TGTGCCAGCAGGGCGGTAAGCTCCTACAATGAGCAGTTCTTC | CASRAVSSYNEQFF
TRBJ2-2 | NA | NA | TRBV30 | TGTGCCTGGAGTGTAGGCGACGCCGGGGAGCTGTTTTTT | CAWSVGDAGELFF
TRBJ2-1 | NA | NA | TRBV6-1 | TGTGCCAGCAGTGAAGAACACAACCCTTACAATGAGCAGTTCTTC | CASSEEHNPYNEQFF
TRBJ2-5 | NA | NA | TRBV5-1 | TGCGCCAGCGGCCCAAGTTCGGGCCAAGAGACCCAGTACTTC | CASGPSSGQETQYF
TRBJ2-1 | TRBD1 | NA | TRBV5-5 | TGTGCCAGCAGCTTGGTTTTACAGGGGGGTAGGAATGAGCAGTTCTTC | CASSLVLQGGRNEQFF
TRBJ2-3 | TRBD2 | few | TRBV19 | TGTGCCAGTAGCCCCGGGACTAGCGGAGATACGCAGTATTTT | CASSPGTSGDTQYF
TRBJ2-7 | TRBD2 | once | TRBV13 | TGTGCCAGCAGCCCGACTAGCCCCCACGAGCAGTACTTC | CASSPTSPHEQYF
TRBJ2-2 | TRBD1 | NA | TRBV5-1 | TGCGCCAGCAGCTACGTAACAGGGGGCTTATTCCAAGCGAACACCGGGGAGCTGTTTTTT | CASSYVTGGLFQANTGELFF
TRBJ1-5 | TRBD1 | NA | TRBV7-6 | TGTGCCAGCAGCTTAGGGACAGGGGGCGGTCAGCCCCAGCATTTT | CASSLGTGGGQPQHF